Here is one T cell receptor beta chain with its context. Its antigen is undetermined. At one boundary the junction diverges from the germline segment, which might be a read error. The source of the sample is a study of tumor-infiltrating lymphocytes in primary liver carcinoma. On the study more broadly: Ages ranged from 30 to 69, with HCC or mixed HCC-cholangiocarcinoma. The study reported T1-T3 N0M0 tumors spanning 4.2 to 10 cm.

Both RNA and DNA were isolated together from about 19-30 mg of bulk tissue that had not been sorted. Surgeons treated the primary liver carcinoma of the patients by surgical resection. The CDR3 consists of 15 residues. Germline values: CDR1 SGHAT, CDR2 FQNNGV. Using a constant-region primer together with ProtoScript II reverse transcriptase, TCR beta cDNA was made from approximately 0.55 ug of total RNA. Three nested multiplex PCR rounds, a slightly modified ARM-PCR method, built the TCR beta libraries. It was with TRBV1-TRBV30 forward primers and a C-beta reverse primer that the first two PCR rounds were run, at roughly 10 cycles each. TCRdb processed the multiplex PCR reads anew with MiXCR; each CDR3 protein has one entry. Among some 130,000 distinct CDR3 sequences listed, about two thirds were seen once. Findings and caveats of the study: For tumor-adjacent and tumor-blood pairs, overlap was less than that seen for tumor region pairs.

Sample: tumor-adjacent normal liver tissue. The gene calls are TRBV11-2 and TRBJ2-7; D perhaps matches TRBD2 (5 bases). The sequence was obtained from a woman in her sixties or seventies with primary liver carcinoma and hepatitis B virus infection. This CDR3 reads CVSGPQSVHAGEQYF. In nucleotides, the CDR3 is TGTGTCAGCGGCCCCCAAAGTGTACACGCTGGCGAGCAGTACTTC.